This TCR beta chain came from a study of shared clonotypes between healthy human individuals. Points from the study as a whole: Larger estimated richness was generally recorded for naive subsets relative to memory subsets.

The sorted-subset replicate PCRs were given 200 ng DNA, which is 27,000 or so T cell genomes. Libraries were prepared by immunoSEQ multiplex PCR; TCRdb keeps only in-frame clonotypes and omits some of them. The sample has more than 500,000 clones; more than 95% are singletons. Germline loops: CDR1 SGHTS, CDR2 YDEGEE. The CDR3 has 14 residues. V dropped 4 bases and J dropped 11 bases, with 18 bases sitting between them. As concerns this clone: Its antigen is not identified.

The TCR originated in a woman in her 30s in good health. The V gene is TRBV5-8, the J gene TRBJ1-4; D ambiguous. The sample taken for sequencing was naive CD4+ T cells sorted from blood. The subset: CD45RA+ positively selected. The DNA for the CDR3 is TGTGCCAGCAGCCTTCGAGGAGACCCCGGGAAACTGTTTTTT. Amino acids: CASSLRGDPGKLFF.